The present T cell receptor (beta chain) was sequenced within a study of blood T cell repertoires in COVID-19. The overall study: Collection of acute and convalescent COVID-19 samples took place in the United States, Italy and Spain.

Only in-frame clones appear in the TCRdb table, and some are missing; sequencing was by immunoSEQ multiplex PCR. This sample has about 170,000 clones, with 86% found just once. Germline V CDR1 and CDR2: MDHEN, SYDVKM. CDR3 length equals 14 residues. V lost 11 bases and J lost 3, with 19 bases in between. Material: peripheral blood. J is TRBJ1-2 and V is TRBV28; D is ambiguous. The receptor was derived from a woman aged 55 to 70 with COVID-19, enrolled during active disease. The CDR3 sequence is CASAEPRGHYGYTF. The CDR3 coding sequence is TGTGCCTCGGCCGAGCCCCGTGGGCACTATGGCTACACCTTC.